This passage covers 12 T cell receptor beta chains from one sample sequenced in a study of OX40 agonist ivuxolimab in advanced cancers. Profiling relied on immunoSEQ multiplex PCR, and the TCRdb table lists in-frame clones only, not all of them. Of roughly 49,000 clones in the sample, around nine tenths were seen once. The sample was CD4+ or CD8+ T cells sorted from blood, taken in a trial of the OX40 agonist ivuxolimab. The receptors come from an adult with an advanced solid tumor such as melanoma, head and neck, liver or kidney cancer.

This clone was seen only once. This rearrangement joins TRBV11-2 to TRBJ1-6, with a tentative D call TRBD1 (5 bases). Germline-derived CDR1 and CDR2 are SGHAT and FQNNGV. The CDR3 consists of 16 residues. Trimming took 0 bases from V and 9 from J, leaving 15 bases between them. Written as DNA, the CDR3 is TGTGCCAGCAGCTTAGATTTCGACTTTGGGGCTTCACCCCTCCACTTT. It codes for CASSLDFDFGASPLHF. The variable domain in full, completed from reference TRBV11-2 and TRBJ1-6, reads EAGVAQSPRYKIIEKRQSVAFWCNPISGHATLYWYQQILGQGPKLLIQFQNNGVVDDSQLPKDRFSAERLKGVDSTLKIQPAKLEDSAVYLCASSLDFDFGASPLHFGNGTRLTVT.

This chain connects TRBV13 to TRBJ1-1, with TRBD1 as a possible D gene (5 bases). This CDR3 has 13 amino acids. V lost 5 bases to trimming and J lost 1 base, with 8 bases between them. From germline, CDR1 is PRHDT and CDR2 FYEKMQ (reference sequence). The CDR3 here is CASSPGSNTEAFF. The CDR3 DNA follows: TGTGCCAGCAGCCCAGGGTCGAACACTGAAGCTTTCTTT. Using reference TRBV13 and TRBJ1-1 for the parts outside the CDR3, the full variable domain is AAGVIQSPRHLIKEKRETATLKCYPIPRHDTVYWYQQGPGQDPQFLISFYEKMQSDKGSIPDRFSAQQFSDYHSELNMSSLELGDSALYFCASSPGSNTEAFFGQGTRLTVV.

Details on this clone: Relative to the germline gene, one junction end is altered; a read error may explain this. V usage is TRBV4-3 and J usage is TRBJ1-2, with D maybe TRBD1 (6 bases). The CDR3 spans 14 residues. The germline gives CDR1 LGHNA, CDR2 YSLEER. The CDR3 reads CASSQDPGPKGGIF. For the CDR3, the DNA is TGCGCCAGCAGCCAAGACCCGGGACCCAAGGGGGGGATCTTC.

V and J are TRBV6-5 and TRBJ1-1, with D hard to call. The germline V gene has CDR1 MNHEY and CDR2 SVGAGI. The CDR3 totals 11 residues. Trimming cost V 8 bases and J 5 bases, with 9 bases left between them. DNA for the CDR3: TGTGCCAGCCACGAAGAGACTGAAGCTTTCTTT. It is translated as CASHEETEAFF.

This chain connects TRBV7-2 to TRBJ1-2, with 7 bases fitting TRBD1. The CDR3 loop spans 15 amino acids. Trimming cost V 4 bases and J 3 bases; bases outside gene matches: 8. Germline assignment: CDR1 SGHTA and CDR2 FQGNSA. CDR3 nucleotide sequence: TGTGCCAGCAGCTCACCGACAGGGCCCCACTATGGCTACACCTTC. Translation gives CASSSPTGPHYGYTF.

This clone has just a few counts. CDR3 sequence: CASSLIGPPPLHF. The CDR3 DNA sequence: TGTGCCAGCAGCTTAATAGGGCCACCACCCCTCCACTTT. This rearrangement joins TRBV7-8 to TRBJ1-6; no clear D. The CDR3 contains 13 residues. Germline assignment: CDR1 SGHVS and CDR2 FQNEAQ. Trimming removed 2 bases at V and 11 bases at J, with 10 bases between.

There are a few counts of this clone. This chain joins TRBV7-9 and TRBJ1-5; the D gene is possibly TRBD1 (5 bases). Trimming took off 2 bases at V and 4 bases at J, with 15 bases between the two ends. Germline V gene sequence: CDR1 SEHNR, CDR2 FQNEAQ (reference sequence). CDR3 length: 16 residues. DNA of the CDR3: TGTGCCAGCAGCTTAAGCAGGGTAGGTGGGAATCAGCCCCAGCATTTT. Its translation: CASSLSRVGGNQPQHF.

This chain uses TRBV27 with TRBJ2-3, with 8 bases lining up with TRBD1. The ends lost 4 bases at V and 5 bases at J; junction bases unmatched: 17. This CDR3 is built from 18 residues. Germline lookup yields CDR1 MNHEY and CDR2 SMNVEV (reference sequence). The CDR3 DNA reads TGTGCCAGCAGTTCCCAGCCCTTTGCAGGGGGCGAAAGAGATACGCAGTATTTT. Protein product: CASSSQPFAGGERDTQYF.

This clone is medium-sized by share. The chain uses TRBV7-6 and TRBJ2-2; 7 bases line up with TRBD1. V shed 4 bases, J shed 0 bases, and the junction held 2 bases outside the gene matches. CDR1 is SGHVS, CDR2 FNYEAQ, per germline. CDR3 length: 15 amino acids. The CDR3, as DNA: TGTGCCAGCAGCTACGGACAGGCGAACACCGGGGAGCTGTTTTTT. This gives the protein CASSYGQANTGELFF.

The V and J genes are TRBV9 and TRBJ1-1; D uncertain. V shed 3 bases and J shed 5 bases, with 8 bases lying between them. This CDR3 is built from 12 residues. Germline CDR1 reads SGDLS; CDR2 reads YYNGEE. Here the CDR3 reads CASSGGGTEAFF. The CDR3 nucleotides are TGTGCCAGCAGCGGAGGAGGGACTGAAGCTTTCTTT.

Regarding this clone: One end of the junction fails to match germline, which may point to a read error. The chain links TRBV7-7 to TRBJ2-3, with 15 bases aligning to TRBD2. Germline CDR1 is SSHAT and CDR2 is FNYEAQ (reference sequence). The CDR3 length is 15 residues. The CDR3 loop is CASSRGLAGGDTQYF. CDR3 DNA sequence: TGTGCTAGCAGCAGGGGACTAGCGGGAGGAGATACGCAGTATTTT.

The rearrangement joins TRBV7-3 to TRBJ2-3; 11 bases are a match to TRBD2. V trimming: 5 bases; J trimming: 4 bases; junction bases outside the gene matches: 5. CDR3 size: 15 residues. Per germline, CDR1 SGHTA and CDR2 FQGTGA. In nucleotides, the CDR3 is TGTGCCAGCAGCAATCTAGCGGGAGGTGCAGATACGCAGTATTTT. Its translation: CASSNLAGGADTQYF.